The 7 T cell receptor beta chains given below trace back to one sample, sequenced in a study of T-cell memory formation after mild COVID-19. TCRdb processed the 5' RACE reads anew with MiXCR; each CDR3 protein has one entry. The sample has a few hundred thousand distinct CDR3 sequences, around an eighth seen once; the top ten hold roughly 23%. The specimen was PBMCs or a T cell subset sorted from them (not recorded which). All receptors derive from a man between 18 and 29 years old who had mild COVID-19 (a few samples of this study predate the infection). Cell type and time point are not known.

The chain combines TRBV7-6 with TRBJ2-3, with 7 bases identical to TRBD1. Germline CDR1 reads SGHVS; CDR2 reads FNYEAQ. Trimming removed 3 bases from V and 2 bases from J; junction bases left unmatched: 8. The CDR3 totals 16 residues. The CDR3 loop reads CASSFTGQAITDTQYF. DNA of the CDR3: TGTGCCAGCAGCTTTACAGGACAGGCGATCACAGATACGCAGTATTTT.

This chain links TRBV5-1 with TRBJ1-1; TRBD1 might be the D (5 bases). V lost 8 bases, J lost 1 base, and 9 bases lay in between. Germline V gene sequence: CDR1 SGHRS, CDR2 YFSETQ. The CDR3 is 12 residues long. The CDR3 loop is CARRDRNTEAFF. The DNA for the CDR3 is TGCGCCAGGAGGGACCGGAACACTGAAGCTTTCTTT.

The CDR3 protein is CASGAGWTEAFF. CDR3 nucleotides: TGTGCCAGCGGAGCTGGGTGGACTGAAGCTTTCTTT. This chain uses TRBV19 with TRBJ1-1; D uncertain. Germline CDR1 is LNHDA and CDR2 is SQIVND (reference sequence). Trimming pared 9 bases from V and 5 bases from J, leaving 13 bases between. There are 12 residues in the CDR3.

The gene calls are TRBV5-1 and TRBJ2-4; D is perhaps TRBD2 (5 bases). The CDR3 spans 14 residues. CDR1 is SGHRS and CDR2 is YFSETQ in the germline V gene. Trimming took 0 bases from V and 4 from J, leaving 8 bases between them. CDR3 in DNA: TGCGCCAGCAGCTTGGCCGAGGGAAAAAACATTCAGTACTTC. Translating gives CASSLAEGKNIQYF.

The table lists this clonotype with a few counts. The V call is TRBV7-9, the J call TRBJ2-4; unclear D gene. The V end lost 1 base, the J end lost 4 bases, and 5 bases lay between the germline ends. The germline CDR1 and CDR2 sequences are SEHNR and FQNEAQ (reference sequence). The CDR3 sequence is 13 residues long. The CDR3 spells CASSLGMKNIQYF. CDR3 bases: TGTGCCAGCAGCTTAGGCATGAAAAACATTCAGTACTTC.

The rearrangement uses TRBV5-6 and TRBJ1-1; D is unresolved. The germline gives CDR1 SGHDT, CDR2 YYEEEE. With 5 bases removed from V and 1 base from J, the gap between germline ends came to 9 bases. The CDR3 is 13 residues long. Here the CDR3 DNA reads TGTGCCAGCAGGCGACAAAGGAACACTGAAGCTTTCTTT. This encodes CASRRQRNTEAFF.

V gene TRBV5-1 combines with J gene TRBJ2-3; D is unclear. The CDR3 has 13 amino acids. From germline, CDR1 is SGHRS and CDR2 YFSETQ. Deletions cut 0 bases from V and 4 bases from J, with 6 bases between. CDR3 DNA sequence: TGCGCCAGCAGCTTGGCAACCCCAGATACGCAGTATTTT. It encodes CASSLATPDTQYF. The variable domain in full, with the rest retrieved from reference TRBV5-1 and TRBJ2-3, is KAGVTQTPRYLIKTRGQQVTLSCSPISGHRSVSWYQQTPGQGLQFLFEYFSETQRNKGNFPGRFSGRQFSNSRSEMNVSTLELGDSALYLCASSLATPDTQYFGPGTRLTVL.